This is a list of T cell receptor beta chains from one sample in a study of T cell responses to AZD1222 COVID-19 vaccine. Some clones are missing from TCRdb's copy, which holds only in-frame ones; the method was immunoSEQ multiplex PCR. The sample includes some 60,000 clones, 60% to 85% of them seen just once. The input for sequencing was peripheral blood, taken 28 days after the second AZD1222 dose. The source of these receptors is an adult who received the AZD1222 COVID-19 vaccine. Both conserved end residues are part of each CDR3. D genes are given only for firm matches. The size field is filled for only some rows; it gives once, few, many or a size class.

d_call	j_call	clone_size	v_call	cdr3_nt	cdr3_aa
TRBD1	TRBJ1-6	NA	TRBV10-1	TGCGCCAGCAGTGTTGGGACAGGTCTTGGATCACCCCTCCACTTT	CASSVGTGLGSPLHF
TRBD1	TRBJ1-2	NA	TRBV6-5	TGTGCCAGCAGTCCCCGGACAGGGGGCTATGGCTACACCTTC	CASSPRTGGYGYTF
TRBD2	TRBJ2-3	NA	TRBV7-2	TGTGCCAGCACCCTTAGCGGGGGGGTTTCAGATACGCAGTATTTT	CASTLSGGVSDTQYF
NA	TRBJ1-5	NA	TRBV6-2/TRBV6-3	TGTGCCAGCAGTTCGGAGGGGCCCATAGAGCCCCAGCATTTT	CASSSEGPIEPQHF
NA	TRBJ1-1	few	TRBV7-9	TGTGCCAGCAGCACCCAAGTGGGGGGGTCGAACACTGAAGCTTTCTTT	CASSTQVGGSNTEAFF
NA	TRBJ1-1	NA	TRBV28	TGTGCCAGCAGCCGAATCCCTCCAAGCACTGAAGCTTTCTTT	CASSRIPPSTEAFF
NA	TRBJ2-7	NA	TRBV20-1	TGCAGTGCTAGTGGCCGATTAGATCTTGGCGAGCAGTACTTC	CSASGRLDLGEQYF
TRBD1	TRBJ1-3	NA	TRBV28	TGTGCCAGCAGCCATGACAGGGACGCTGGAAACACCATATATTTT	CASSHDRDAGNTIYF
NA	TRBJ2-7	NA	TRBV27	TGTGCCAGCAGTTTATCAGGGGTGGGACAAACCTACGAGCAGTACTTC	CASSLSGVGQTYEQYF
NA	TRBJ2-1	NA	TRBV28	TGTGCCAGCAGTTTATTGTACAGGTTGTCCTACAATGAGCAGTTCTTC	CASSLLYRLSYNEQFF
NA	TRBJ1-6	NA	TRBV11-2	TGTGCCAGCAGTTTAGCGGCGGGGAATTCACCCCTCCACTTT	CASSLAAGNSPLHF
TRBD1	TRBJ1-2	NA	TRBV5-6	TGTGCCAGCAGCTTAACCGGGACAGGGGCAATCAGCGGCTATGGCTACACCTTC	CASSLTGTGAISGYGYTF
TRBD1	TRBJ1-1	NA	TRBV5-1	TGCGCCAGCAGCCAAGGACAGGGGGCTTCAAGGACTGAAGCTTTCTTT	CASSQGQGASRTEAFF
NA	TRBJ2-2	NA	TRBV7-2	TGTGCCAGCAGCTTAGCAGGAGGGTACGGCACCGGGGAGCTGTTTTTT	CASSLAGGYGTGELFF
NA	TRBJ2-7	NA	TRBV7-9	TGTGCCAGCAGGTTGAGTTCCTACGAGCAGTACTTC	CASRLSSYEQYF
TRBD1	TRBJ1-5	NA	TRBV6-2/TRBV6-3	TGTGCCAGCAGTTTGGGGACAGGGGTTGTGAGCAATCAGCCCCAGCATTTT	CASSLGTGVVSNQPQHF
NA	TRBJ1-4	NA	TRBV5-1	TGCGCCAGCAGCTCCGTTCAGGGAGGTCACGGAAAACTGTTTTTT	CASSSVQGGHGKLFF
TRBD2	TRBJ2-2	NA	TRBV5-1	TGCGCCAGCAGCTTGTACCTAGCGGGGGTCCCTGGCACCGGGGAGCTGTTTTTT	CASSLYLAGVPGTGELFF
TRBD1	TRBJ2-1	NA	TRBV2	TGTGCCAGCAGTGACCGGACAGGGGTCCGGAATGAGCAGTTCTTC	CASSDRTGVRNEQFF
TRBD1	TRBJ1-3	NA	TRBV6-5	TGTGCGAGGGACAGAGGGTCTGGAAACACCATATATTTT	CARDRGSGNTIYF
TRBD1	TRBJ1-3	NA	TRBV11-3	TGTGCCAGCGCAGGGGGCTTGAATGACGGAAACACCATATATTTT	CASAGGLNDGNTIYF
TRBD1	TRBJ1-1	NA	TRBV18	TGTGCCAGCTCACTACGGGGACAGGGGGCTGGAACTGAAGCTTTCTTT	CASSLRGQGAGTEAFF
NA	TRBJ1-4	NA	TRBV4-3	TGCGCCAGCAGCCGGGTCGGCACTAAGACTGAAAAACTGTTTTTT	CASSRVGTKTEKLFF
NA	TRBJ1-1	once	TRBV6-2/TRBV6-3	TGTGCCAGCAGTTACGAAAGGGTTGATGAAGCTTTCTTT	CASSYERVDEAFF
NA	TRBJ2-5	NA	TRBV11-2	TGTGCCAGCAGCTTATTCTTGGGCCTCCAAGAGACCCAGTACTTC	CASSLFLGLQETQYF
NA	TRBJ1-1	NA	TRBV7-9	TGTGCCAGCAGAAAAGGACTGGGGGATGAAGCTTTCTTT	CASRKGLGDEAFF
NA	TRBJ1-5	NA	TRBV28	TGTGCCAGCAGTGGGGGACCCGGGCGGAGTCAGCCCCAGCATTTT	CASSGGPGRSQPQHF
NA	TRBJ1-5	NA	TRBV19	TGTGCCAGCTCACTCCCAGGGATCAATCAGCCCCAGCATTTT	CASSLPGINQPQHF
TRBD2	TRBJ2-1	NA	TRBV20-1	TGCAGTGCTAGTTGGGCTAGCGGGGGGAGGGATGAGCAGTTCTTC	CSASWASGGRDEQFF
NA	TRBJ2-5	NA	TRBV28	TGTGCCAGCAGCCACCGACAGGGGACTATCGGGAAAGAGACCCAGTACTTC	CASSHRQGTIGKETQYF
TRBD1	TRBJ2-5	NA	TRBV6-5	TGTGCCAGCAGTCAGGCAGGGGACAGTAAAGAGACCCAGTACTTC	CASSQAGDSKETQYF
NA	TRBJ2-1	NA	TRBV19	TGTGCCAGTAAGGAGGGGGTCGCTTACAATGAGCAGTTCTTC	CASKEGVAYNEQFF
TRBD1	TRBJ2-6	once	TRBV5-1	TGCGCCAGCAGCTTGCTCGAACAGGGGCCTGGGGCCAACGTCCTGACTTTC	CASSLLEQGPGANVLTF
TRBD1	TRBJ2-3	NA	TRBV7-2	TGTGCCAGCAGCCTCCCGGGACAGGGAGGGACAGATACGCAGTATTTT	CASSLPGQGGTDTQYF
NA	TRBJ2-5	NA	TRBV6-5	TGTGCCAGCAGTTACTCGAGGGGCAGGCAAGAGACCCAGTACTTC	CASSYSRGRQETQYF
NA	TRBJ1-3	NA	TRBV19	TGTGCCAGTATATCGCGGAGTGCTGGAAACACCATATATTTT	CASISRSAGNTIYF
TRBD1	TRBJ1-6	NA	TRBV9	TGTGCCAGCAGCCCTCAGGGGGCAAGGAATTCACCCCTCCACTTT	CASSPQGARNSPLHF
TRBD2	TRBJ2-2	NA	TRBV2	TGTGCCAGCAGTGACTTAGCGGGGGGACTGAACACCGGGGAGCTGTTTTTT	CASSDLAGGLNTGELFF
NA	TRBJ2-1	NA	TRBV27	TGTGCCAGCAGTTCCTCTTTAAGCTCCTACAATGAGCAGTTCTTC	CASSSSLSSYNEQFF
NA	TRBJ1-5	NA	TRBV27	TGTGCCAGCAGTTTTTCTAGGGGTCAGGCCCAGCATTTT	CASSFSRGQAQHF
TRBD2	TRBJ2-5	NA	TRBV15	TGTGCCACCAGCGAGTTGAGCGGGGGAGAGACCCAGTACTTC	CATSELSGGETQYF
NA	TRBJ2-3	NA	TRBV11-1	TGTGCCAGCAGCTTAGAGGGCTTCCTGCGAGATACGCAGTATTTT	CASSLEGFLRDTQYF
NA	TRBJ1-5	NA	TRBV5-1	TGCGCCAGCAGCTTGGGTCCGGACCTACGGGGTCAGCCCCAGCATTTT	CASSLGPDLRGQPQHF
NA	TRBJ2-1	NA	TRBV6-2/TRBV6-3	TGTGCCAGCAGTCGGGACCCCGACTACAATGAGCAGTTCTTC	CASSRDPDYNEQFF
NA	TRBJ1-6	NA	TRBV19	TGTGCCAGTAGTACCTTGACAGGATATAATTCACCCCTCCACTTT	CASSTLTGYNSPLHF
NA	TRBJ2-5	NA	TRBV6-2/TRBV6-3	TGTGCCAGCAGTTGGGGAGAGACCCAGTACTTC	CASSWGETQYF
TRBD1	TRBJ2-1	NA	TRBV4-3	TGCGCCAGCAGCCAACAACCGGGACAGAACCAGTTCTTC	CASSQQPGQNQFF
NA	TRBJ2-7	NA	TRBV12-3/TRBV12-4	TGTGCCAGCAGTTTTGGGCCCTACGAGCAGTACTTC	CASSFGPYEQYF
TRBD1	TRBJ1-1	once	TRBV7-2	TGTGCCAGCAGCTCCCGACAGGGCATGAACACTGAAGCTTTCTTT	CASSSRQGMNTEAFF
TRBD1	TRBJ2-2	NA	TRBV10-1	TGCGCCAGCAGTGGGGGACAGTCGAACACCGGGGAGCTGTTTTTT	CASSGGQSNTGELFF
TRBD1	TRBJ2-3	NA	TRBV6-2/TRBV6-3	TGTGCCAGCAGTTACCTGGCGAGCCGGACAGGGGGGCCAACAGATACGCAGTATTTT	CASSYLASRTGGPTDTQYF
NA	TRBJ2-7	NA	TRBV5-1	TGCGCCAGCAGCTTGTCTCCTGGGAGCTCCTACGAGCAGTACTTC	CASSLSPGSSYEQYF
TRBD1	TRBJ2-3	NA	TRBV11-3	TGTGCCAGCAGCCCAGAGGGGGACAGGGTCACAGATACGCAGTATTTT	CASSPEGDRVTDTQYF
NA	TRBJ2-1	NA	TRBV7-7	TGTGCCAGCAGCGTAGGCGGGGGCCGGAACAATGAGCAGTTCTTC	CASSVGGGRNNEQFF
NA	TRBJ1-5	NA	TRBV28	TGTGCCAGCAGTGAAATACAGGGATTCCAGCCCCAGCATTTT	CASSEIQGFQPQHF
NA	TRBJ2-7	NA	TRBV7-9	TGTGCCAGCAGCTTAGCGCTTCAATCCTACGAGCAGTACTTC	CASSLALQSYEQYF
NA	TRBJ2-7	NA	TRBV20-1	TGCAGTGGGCCGCCCAGCGAGCAGTACTTC	CSGPPSEQYF
TRBD2	TRBJ2-1	NA	TRBV7-3	TGTGCCAGCAGCTCCCAACCCGGACTAGCCGTTTTTGGGGCCAATGAGCAGTTCTTC	CASSSQPGLAVFGANEQFF
TRBD2	TRBJ2-1	once	TRBV4-3	TGCGCCAGCAGCCTCCAAGGCCTAGCGGGGGTAAATGAGCAGTTCTTC	CASSLQGLAGVNEQFF
NA	TRBJ2-2	NA	TRBV10-1	TGCGCCAGCAGTTTACGTGCGAACACCGGGGAGCTGTTTTTT	CASSLRANTGELFF